The clone carrying this T cell receptor beta chain was detected once. Its antigen is not identified. V dropped 1 base and J dropped 6; count of bases not matched to a gene: 11. From germline, CDR1 is LGHNA and CDR2 YNFKEQ. The CDR3 totals 17 residues. Researchers ran the PCR with 60 Vbeta and 13 Jbeta primers. Original processing notes: An analysis performed later counted 72 million or so unique TCR beta chains (approximately 11 million of them shared). TCRdb keeps only in-frame clones here, not all; method: immunoSEQ multiplex PCR. The V and J calls and clone size were taken over from that table, and D and trimming were inferred from the DNA. The sample yields around 44,000 clones, around 90% seen once. It was healthy bone marrow donors who served as donors. The sample comes from a study of cytomegalovirus exposure and HLA in healthy donors. Study results and caveats: In a later analysis, at a false discovery rate of 0.05, 15,000 to 20,000 TCR beta sequences matched HLA alleles. Reportedly, cytomegalovirus status was diagnosed with high sensitivity and specificity.

The chain is built from TRBV4-2 and TRBJ2-7; 11 bases map to TRBD2. The specimen sequenced was PBMCs. This clonotype was obtained from a woman aged 40-49 years in good health and CMV-seropositive. CDR3 nucleotide sequence: TGTGCCAGCAGCCAAGCCTCTTTAGCGGGAGGGCCTGGCGAGCAGTACTTC. It encodes CASSQASLAGGPGEQYF.